The 14 T cell receptor beta chains in this list originate from one sample, sequenced in a study of a mutant IDH1 vaccine in newly diagnosed glioma. Time point in this sample: week 5, during vaccination. Vaccination comprised doses that each held 300 ug of mutant IDH1 20-mer peptide, plus topical imiquimod. Repertoires were generated with immunoSEQ multiplex PCR, while TCRdb's copy carries only in-frame clones and drops some. The top ten hold over 3% of the sample, which has 50,000 to 70,000 clones, around 82% seen once. Their cognate antigens are unknown. The source was PBMCs, collected from a glioma patient whose treatment included an IDH1 peptide vaccine. The receptors shown here come from a young woman with glioma. Some clones in this sample may be carry-over from other donors' samples.

This clone has a handful of counts. The chain has TRBV5-4 and TRBJ1-6, with unresolved D. The CDR3 is 18 amino acids. The germline CDR1 and CDR2 sequences are SGHNT and YYREEE (reference sequence). The V gene lost 0 bases and the J gene lost 10 bases, with 23 bases spanning the gap. The CDR3 region has the DNA TGTGCCAGCAGCTTGGATGAAATAGGGCTGGCGGGCGCATCACCCCTCCACTTT. It yields the protein CASSLDEIGLAGASPLHF.

This chain links TRBV9 with TRBJ2-7, with 7 bases identical to TRBD2. Germline CDR1 reads SGDLS; CDR2 reads YYNGEE. Trimming at V came to 3 bases and at J to 5 bases, leaving 5 bases not matched to a gene. The CDR3 runs to 13 residues. The CDR3 DNA sequence: TGTGCCAGCAGCGGGGGAGGGGCCGACGAGCAGTACTTC. This encodes CASSGGGADEQYF.

Only one count was recorded for this clone. This chain links TRBV4-1 with TRBJ2-4; D is ambiguous. CDR1 MGHRA and CDR2 YSYEKL come from the germline V gene. Trimming cost V 0 bases and J 0 bases, with 21 bases left between them. The CDR3 is 20 residues long. The chain's CDR3 is CASSQDPPFSGGLAKNIQYF. The CDR3 coding sequence is TGCGCCAGCAGCCAAGATCCCCCTTTTTCCGGCGGTTTAGCCAAAAACATTCAGTACTTC.

The CDR3 spells CAITSTTGDTEAFF. Here the CDR3 DNA reads TGTGCCATCACCTCAACGACAGGGGACACTGAAGCTTTCTTT. The chain joins TRBV10-3 to TRBJ1-1, with 8 bases identical to TRBD1. The CDR3 runs to 14 residues. The trim removed 7 bases at V and 3 bases at J, leaving 7 bases unmatched. Germline V gene data show CDR1 as ENHRY and CDR2 as SYGVKD.

The V and J genes are TRBV4-1 and TRBJ1-4, with 7 bases matching TRBD1. Unmatched junction bases numbered 2, after V lost 1 base and J lost 0 bases. The CDR3 has 16 amino acids. Germline V gene data show CDR1 as MGHRA and CDR2 as YSYEKL. CDR3 residues: CASSQVTGSTNEKLFF. Written as DNA, the CDR3 is TGCGCCAGCAGCCAAGTGACAGGGTCAACTAATGAAAAACTGTTTTTT.

The chain employs TRBV7-9 and TRBJ1-1, with D possibly TRBD1 on 6 matching bases. Germline-derived CDR1 and CDR2 are SEHNR and FQNEAQ (reference sequence). V lost 4 bases and J 0 bases, leaving 15 bases between the germline ends. This CDR3 contains 16 residues. CDR3 sequence (DNA): TGTGCCAGCAGCTCCAGGGGCGTTCTTATGAACACTGAAGCTTTCTTT. It codes for CASSSRGVLMNTEAFF.

The chain combines TRBV11-2 with TRBJ1-5; a possible D gene is TRBD1 (6 bases). CDR1 and CDR2 from the germline V gene are SGHAT and FQNNGV. The CDR3 covers 15 residues. V lost 4 bases and J lost 5, with 15 bases in between. The CDR3 region is CASSSGTLRDQPQHF. The CDR3 DNA reads TGTGCCAGCAGCTCTGGGACACTTCGAGATCAGCCCCAGCATTTT.

This clone occurred a few times. This sequence joins TRBV29-1 and TRBJ1-1; TRBD1 agrees at 9 bases. The CDR3 sequence is 13 residues long. CDR1 is SQVTM, CDR2 ANQGSEA, per germline. After removal of 4 bases from V and 4 bases from J, the junction contained 4 bases not matched to a gene. The CDR3 loop reads CSVVQGASTEAFF. The CDR3 DNA reads as TGCAGCGTTGTACAGGGGGCGAGCACTGAAGCTTTCTTT.

This clone was recorded a few times. J is TRBJ2-1 and V is TRBV7-6; 15 positions match TRBD2. CDR3 length: 16 residues. Per the germline V gene, CDR1 is SGHVS and CDR2 is FNYEAQ. V dropped 4 bases and J dropped 9; count of bases not matched to a gene: 7. In nucleotides, the CDR3 is TGTGCCAGCAGCTCCTGGACTAGCGGGGGGGCGCCTGAGCAGTTCTTC. Its translation: CASSSWTSGGAPEQFF.

The chain is built from TRBV5-4 and TRBJ2-2; D is unclear. Germline V gives CDR1 SGHNT, CDR2 YYREEE (reference sequence). The CDR3 totals 16 residues. V was trimmed by 0 bases and J by 4 bases, leaving 13 bases between them. CDR3: CASSLGLSSATGELFF. The CDR3 coding sequence is TGTGCCAGCAGCTTGGGGCTCTCGTCAGCCACCGGGGAGCTGTTTTTT. The full variable domain, in which reference TRBV5-4 and TRBJ2-2 provide the parts outside the CDR3, is ETGVTQSPTHLIKTRGQQVTLRCSSQSGHNTVSWYQQALGQGPQFIFQYYREEENGRGNFPPRFSGLQFPNYSSELNVNALELDDSALYLCASSLGLSSATGELFFGEGSRLTVL.

The V gene is TRBV5-6, the J gene TRBJ1-2; TRBD1 agrees at 7 bases. V shed 0 bases, J shed 8 bases, and the junction held 13 bases outside the gene matches. The CDR3 has 16 amino acids. Germline V gene lookup returns CDR1 SGHDT and CDR2 YYEEEE. CDR3 in amino acids: CASSLDLQGGYGGYTF. The CDR3, as DNA: TGTGCCAGCAGCTTGGATCTTCAGGGGGGGTATGGGGGCTACACCTTC.

The CDR3 protein is CASRHRGQHNEQFF. The CDR3 nucleotides are TGTGCCAGCAGACACAGGGGGCAGCACAATGAGCAGTTCTTC. This sequence joins TRBV28 and TRBJ2-1; 9 nucleotides line up with TRBD1. Germline lookup yields CDR1 MDHEN and CDR2 SYDVKM. Trimming cost V 6 bases and J 5 bases; bases outside gene matches: 5. The CDR3 sequence is 14 residues long.

J is TRBJ2-7 and V is TRBV27; either TRBD1 or TRBD2 may fit D (5 bases each). CDR1 MNHEY and CDR2 SMNVEV come from the germline V gene (reference sequence). The CDR3 totals 14 residues. The V and J ends lost 2 bases and 0 bases respectively, with 8 bases between them. CDR3 protein: CASSLTGTSYEQYF. The CDR3 DNA is TGTGCCAGCAGTTTAACCGGGACCTCCTACGAGCAGTACTTC.

This clone was counted between two and nine times. This chain joins TRBV5-5 and TRBJ1-1, with D perhaps TRBD1 (5 bases). Between the trimmed V and J ends, which lost 3 bases and 3 bases, there was a span of 9 bases. This CDR3 spans 13 amino acids. Germline V gene sequence: CDR1 SGHKS, CDR2 YYEKEE (reference sequence). CDR3 amino acids: CASSSGLDTEAFF. The CDR3 DNA reads TGTGCCAGCAGCTCGGGACTCGACACTGAAGCTTTCTTT.